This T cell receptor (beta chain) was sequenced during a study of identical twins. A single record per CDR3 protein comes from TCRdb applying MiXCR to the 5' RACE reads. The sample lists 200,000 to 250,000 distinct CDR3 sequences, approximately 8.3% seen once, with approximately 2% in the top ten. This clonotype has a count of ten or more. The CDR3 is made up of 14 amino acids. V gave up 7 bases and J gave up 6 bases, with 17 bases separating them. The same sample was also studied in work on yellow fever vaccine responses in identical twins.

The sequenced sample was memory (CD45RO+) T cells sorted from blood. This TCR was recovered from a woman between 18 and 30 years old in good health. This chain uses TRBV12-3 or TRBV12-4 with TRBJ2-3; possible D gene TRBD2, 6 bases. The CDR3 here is CASISRGRSDTQYF. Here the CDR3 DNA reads TGTGCCAGCATCTCTCGGGGGAGGTCGGATACGCAGTATTTT.